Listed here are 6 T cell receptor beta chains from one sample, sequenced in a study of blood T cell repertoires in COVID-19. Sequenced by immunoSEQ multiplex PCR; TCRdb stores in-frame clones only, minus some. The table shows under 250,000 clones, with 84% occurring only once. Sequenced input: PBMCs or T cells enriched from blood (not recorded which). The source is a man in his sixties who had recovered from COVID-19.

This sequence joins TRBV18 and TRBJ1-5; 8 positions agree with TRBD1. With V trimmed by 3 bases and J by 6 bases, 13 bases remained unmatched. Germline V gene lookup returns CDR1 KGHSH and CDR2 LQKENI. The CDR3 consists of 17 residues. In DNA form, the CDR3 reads TGTGCCAGCTCACCCGGGACAGGATACGAGATAGTTCAGCCCCAGCATTTT. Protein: CASSPGTGYEIVQPQHF.

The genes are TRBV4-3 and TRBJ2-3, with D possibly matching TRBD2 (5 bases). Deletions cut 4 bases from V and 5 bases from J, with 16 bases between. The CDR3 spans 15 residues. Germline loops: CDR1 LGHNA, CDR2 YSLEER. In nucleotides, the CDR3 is TGCGCCAGCAGCCTAGGGCCTACCGAGGGAGATACGCAGTATTTT. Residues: CASSLGPTEGDTQYF.

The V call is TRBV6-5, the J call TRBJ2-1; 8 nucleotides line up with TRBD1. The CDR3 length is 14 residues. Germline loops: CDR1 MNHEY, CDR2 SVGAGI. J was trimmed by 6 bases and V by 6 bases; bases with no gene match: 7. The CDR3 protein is CASSSGQASNEQFF. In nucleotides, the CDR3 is TGTGCCAGCAGCTCGGGACAGGCCAGCAATGAGCAGTTCTTC.

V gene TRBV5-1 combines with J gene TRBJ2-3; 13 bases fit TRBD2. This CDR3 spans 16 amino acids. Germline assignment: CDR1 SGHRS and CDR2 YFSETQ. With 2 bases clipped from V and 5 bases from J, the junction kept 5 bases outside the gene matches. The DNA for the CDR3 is TGCGCCAGCAGCTTAGGGACTAGCGGGGTTCAAGATACGCAGTATTTT. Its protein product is CASSLGTSGVQDTQYF.

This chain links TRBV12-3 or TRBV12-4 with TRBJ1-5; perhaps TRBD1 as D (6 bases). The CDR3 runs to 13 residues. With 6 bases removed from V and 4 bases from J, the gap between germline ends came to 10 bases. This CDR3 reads CASSRDMNQPQHF. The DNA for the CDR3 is TGTGCCAGCAGCAGGGACATGAATCAGCCCCAGCATTTT.

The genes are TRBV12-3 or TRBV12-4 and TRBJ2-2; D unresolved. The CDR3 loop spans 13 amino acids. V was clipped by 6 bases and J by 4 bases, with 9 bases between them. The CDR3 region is CASRSLVTGELFF. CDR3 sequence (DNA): TGTGCCAGCAGATCACTTGTCACCGGGGAGCTGTTTTTT.